This T cell receptor beta chain was found in a study of blood T cells in healthy people across ages. Using a J-beta primer mix together with a sample-barcoded 5' primer, a second PCR was run for roughly 7 to 12 cycles. Via MiXCR, TCRdb re-called the 5' RACE reads, giving one row per CDR3 protein. The sample yields 1.8 million or so distinct CDR3 sequences, about two fifths seen once. Germline V lookup: CDR1 MNHEY, CDR2 SVGEGT. The V gene end was trimmed by 6 bases and the J gene end by 3 bases; junction bases not matched to a gene: 8. This CDR3 is 15 amino acids long. Samples each yielded at least 5.5 micrograms of total RNA.

The rearrangement uses TRBV6-2 or TRBV6-3 and TRBJ1-5; 7 nucleotides match TRBD1. The source of this sequence is a human donor in good health. Sequenced input: blood. CDR3 region: CASRRDSAFNQPQHF. CDR3 nucleotide sequence: TGTGCCAGCAGACGGGACAGCGCCTTCAATCAGCCCCAGCATTTT.